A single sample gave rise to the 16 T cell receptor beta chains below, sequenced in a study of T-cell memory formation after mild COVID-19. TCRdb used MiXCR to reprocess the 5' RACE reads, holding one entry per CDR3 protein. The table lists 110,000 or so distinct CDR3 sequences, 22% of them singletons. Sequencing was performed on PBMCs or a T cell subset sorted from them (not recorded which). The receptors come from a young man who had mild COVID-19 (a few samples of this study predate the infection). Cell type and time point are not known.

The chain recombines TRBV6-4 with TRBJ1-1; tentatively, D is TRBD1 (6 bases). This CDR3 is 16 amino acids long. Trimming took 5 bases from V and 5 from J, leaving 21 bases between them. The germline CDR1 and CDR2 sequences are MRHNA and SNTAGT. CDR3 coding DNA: TGTGCCAGCAGTCAGGGGACGGATGGTCGAAAGACTGAAGCTTTCTTT. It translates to CASSQGTDGRKTEAFF.

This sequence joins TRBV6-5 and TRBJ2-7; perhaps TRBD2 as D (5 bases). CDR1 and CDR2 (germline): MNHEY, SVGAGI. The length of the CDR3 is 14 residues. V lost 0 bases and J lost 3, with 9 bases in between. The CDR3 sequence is CASSYSGLLYEQYF. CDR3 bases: TGTGCCAGCAGTTACTCTGGACTCCTCTACGAGCAGTACTTC.

The CDR3 DNA sequence: TGTGCCAGCAGCCTCCCCTCGCAGAGCGACTATGGCTACACCTTC. Translating gives CASSLPSQSDYGYTF. The gene calls are TRBV12-3 or TRBV12-4 and TRBJ1-2, with D unresolved. Trimming cost V 6 bases and J 3 bases, with 17 bases left between them. The CDR3 totals 15 residues.

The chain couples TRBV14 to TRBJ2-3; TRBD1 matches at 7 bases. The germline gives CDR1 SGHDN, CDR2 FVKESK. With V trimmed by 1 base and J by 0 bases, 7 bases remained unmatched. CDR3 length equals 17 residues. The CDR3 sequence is CASSQGPTGSSTDTQYF. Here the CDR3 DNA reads TGTGCCAGCAGCCAAGGCCCGACAGGGAGTAGCACAGATACGCAGTATTTT.

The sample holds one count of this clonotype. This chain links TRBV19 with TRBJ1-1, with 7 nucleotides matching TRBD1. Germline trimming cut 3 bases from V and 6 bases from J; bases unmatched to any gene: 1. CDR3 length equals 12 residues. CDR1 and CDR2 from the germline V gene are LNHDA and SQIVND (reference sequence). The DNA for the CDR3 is TGTGCCAGTAGTATCGACAGGGCTGAAGCTTTCTTT. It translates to CASSIDRAEAFF.

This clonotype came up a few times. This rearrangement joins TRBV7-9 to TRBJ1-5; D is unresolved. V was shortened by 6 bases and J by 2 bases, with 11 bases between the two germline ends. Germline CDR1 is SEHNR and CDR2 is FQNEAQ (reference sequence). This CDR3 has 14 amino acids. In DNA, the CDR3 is TGTGCCAGCAGTCCACCAATGGGCAATCAGCCCCAGCATTTT. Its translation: CASSPPMGNQPQHF.

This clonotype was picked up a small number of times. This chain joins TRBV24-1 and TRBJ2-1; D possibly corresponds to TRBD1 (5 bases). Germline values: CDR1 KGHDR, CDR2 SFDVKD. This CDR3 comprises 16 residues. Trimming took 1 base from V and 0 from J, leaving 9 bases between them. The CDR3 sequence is CATSDFKGPSYNEQFF. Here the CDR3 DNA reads TGTGCCACCAGTGATTTTAAGGGGCCCTCCTACAATGAGCAGTTCTTC.

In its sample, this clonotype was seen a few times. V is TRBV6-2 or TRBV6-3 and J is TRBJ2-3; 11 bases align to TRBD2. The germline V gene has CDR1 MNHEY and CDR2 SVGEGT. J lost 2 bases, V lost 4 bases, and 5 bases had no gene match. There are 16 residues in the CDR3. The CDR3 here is CASSSLSGGDTDTQYF. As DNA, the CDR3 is TGTGCCAGCAGTTCCCTTAGCGGGGGGGACACAGATACGCAGTATTTT.

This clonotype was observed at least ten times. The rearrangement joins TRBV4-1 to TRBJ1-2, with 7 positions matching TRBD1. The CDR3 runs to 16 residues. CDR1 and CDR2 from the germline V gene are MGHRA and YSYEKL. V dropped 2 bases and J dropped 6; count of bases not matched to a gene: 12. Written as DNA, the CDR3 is TGCGCCAGCAGCCAACGGGACAGCTCTTTTACCGATGGCTACACCTTC. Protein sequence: CASSQRDSSFTDGYTF.

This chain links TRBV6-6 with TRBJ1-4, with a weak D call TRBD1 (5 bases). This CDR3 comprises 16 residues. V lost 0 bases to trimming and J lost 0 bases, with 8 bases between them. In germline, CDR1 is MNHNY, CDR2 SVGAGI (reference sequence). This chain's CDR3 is CASSYSGVATNEKLFF. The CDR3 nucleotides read TGTGCCAGCAGTTACTCAGGGGTTGCAACTAATGAAAAACTGTTTTTT.

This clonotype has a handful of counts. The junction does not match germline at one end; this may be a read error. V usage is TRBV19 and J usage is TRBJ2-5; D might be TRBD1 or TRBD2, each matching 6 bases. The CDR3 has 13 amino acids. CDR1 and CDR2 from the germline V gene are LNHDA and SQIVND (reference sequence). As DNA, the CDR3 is TGTGCCAGTAGTATTGTAAGTGCGGGACAAGTGGAATTC. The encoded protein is CASSIVSAGQVEF.

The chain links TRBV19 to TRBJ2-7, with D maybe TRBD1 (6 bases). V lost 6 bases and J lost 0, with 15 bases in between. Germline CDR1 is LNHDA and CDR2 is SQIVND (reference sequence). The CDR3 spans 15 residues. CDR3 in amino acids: CASRHRDTGSYEQYF. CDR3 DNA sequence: TGTGCCAGTAGACACCGGGACACGGGCTCCTACGAGCAGTACTTC.

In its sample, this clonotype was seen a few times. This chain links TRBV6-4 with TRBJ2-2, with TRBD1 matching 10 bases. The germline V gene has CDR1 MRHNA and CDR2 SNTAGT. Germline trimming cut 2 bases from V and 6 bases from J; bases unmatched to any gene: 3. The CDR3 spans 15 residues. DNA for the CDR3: TGTGCCAGCAGTGACAAGACAGGGGGCCCCGGGGAGCTGTTTTTT. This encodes CASSDKTGGPGELFF.

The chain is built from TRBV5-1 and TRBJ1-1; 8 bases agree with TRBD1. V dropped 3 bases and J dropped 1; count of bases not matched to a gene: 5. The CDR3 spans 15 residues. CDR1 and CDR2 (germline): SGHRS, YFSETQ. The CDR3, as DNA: TGCGCCAGCAGCTCACAGGGGGTTCAGAACACTGAAGCTTTCTTT. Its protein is CASSSQGVQNTEAFF.

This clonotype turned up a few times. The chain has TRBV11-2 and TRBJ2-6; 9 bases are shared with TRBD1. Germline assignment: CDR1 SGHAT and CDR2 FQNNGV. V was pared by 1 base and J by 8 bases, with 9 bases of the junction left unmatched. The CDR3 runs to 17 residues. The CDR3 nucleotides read TGTGCCAGCAGCTTAGGCCCTGGGACAGGGAGAACCAACGTCCTGACTTTC. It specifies CASSLGPGTGRTNVLTF.

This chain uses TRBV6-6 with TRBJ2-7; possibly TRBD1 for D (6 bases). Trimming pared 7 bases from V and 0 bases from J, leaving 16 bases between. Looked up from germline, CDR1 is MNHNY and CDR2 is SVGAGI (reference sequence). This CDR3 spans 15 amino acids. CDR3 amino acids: CASIEIRGPSYEQYF. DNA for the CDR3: TGTGCCAGCATCGAAATCAGGGGCCCCTCCTACGAGCAGTACTTC.